One and the same sample provided the 4 T cell receptor beta chains below, sequenced in a study of post-analysis software for immune sequencing data. Study-wide results and caveats: About 5 TRBV segments, including TRBV5-6, TRBV5-1 and TRBV20-1, were more frequent in patients than controls.

Included in the TCR beta cDNA libraries were unique molecular identifiers. TCRdb passed the PCR reads through MiXCR, listing each CDR3 protein once. This sample carries roughly 540,000 distinct CDR3 sequences, 34% of them seen once, and the ten largest clones take around 6.1%. What these receptors recognize is not known. The sequenced sample consisted of blood. These receptors all come from a girl aged 2 to 17 with multiple sclerosis.

Only a few counts were recorded for this clonotype. The chain links TRBV19 to TRBJ2-7; 9 nucleotides agree with TRBD1. J was trimmed by 5 bases and V by 6 bases; bases with no gene match: 8. Germline lookup yields CDR1 LNHDA and CDR2 SQIVND (reference sequence). This CDR3 comprises 14 residues. The CDR3 DNA is TGTGCCAGTAGCCCCGGACAGGGGCGCGACGAGCAGTACTTC. Protein sequence: CASSPGQGRDEQYF.

Only a few counts were recorded for this clonotype. The J gene is TRBJ1-4, the V gene TRBV29-1, with unresolved D. Trimming took off 4 bases at V and 3 bases at J, with 9 bases between the two ends. The germline gives CDR1 SQVTM, CDR2 ANQGSEA. The CDR3 has 13 amino acids. This chain's CDR3 is CSVVGQPNEKLFF. CDR3 coding DNA: TGCAGCGTTGTCGGTCAGCCTAATGAAAAACTGTTTTTT.

This clonotype was seen only a few times. The chain recombines TRBV15 with TRBJ1-1; D remains ambiguous. CDR1 is LNHNV and CDR2 is YYDKDF in the germline V gene (reference sequence). The CDR3 spans 14 residues. V gave up 4 bases and J gave up 2 bases, with 11 bases separating them. CDR3 loop: CATSNIGPNTEAFF. CDR3 sequence (DNA): TGTGCCACCAGCAACATTGGGCCCAACACTGAAGCTTTCTTT.

Concerning this clonotype itself: Sequence at one end of the junction differs from germline and may be a read error. The chain has TRBV4-1 and TRBJ1-5; D is perhaps TRBD1 (5 bases). In germline, CDR1 is MGHRA, CDR2 YSYEKL. The CDR3 is made up of 15 amino acids. In DNA form, the CDR3 reads TGCGCCGGCAGCCAAGTTTTAGGGGCAGGTCAGCCCCAGCATTTT. It is translated as CAGSQVLGAGQPQHF.